The present T cell receptor (beta chain) was sequenced within a study of blood T cell repertoires in COVID-19. Across the whole study: Spain, Italy and the United States supplied samples that represented acute and convalescent COVID-19. Nucleic acid was either cDNA or gDNA, and it came from T cells, B-cell-depleted T cells, or PBMCs.

In the original processing: Reference gene primer amplification yielded estimated nucleated cell counts. Here immunoSEQ multiplex PCR was the method, and the copy in TCRdb shows in-frame clones only, minus some. That table furnishes V, J and clone size, whereas the DNA furnished D and trimming. Altogether about 110,000 clones are present, about 80% being singletons, with the ten largest covering approximately 4.5%. Germline V gene lookup returns CDR1 SGHAT and CDR2 FQNNGV. Germline trimming cut 5 bases from V and 7 bases from J; bases unmatched to any gene: 8. This CDR3 comprises 14 residues. Sequencing was done on a sample of peripheral blood. This sequence originates from a man aged 65-85 years with acute or convalescent COVID-19. The chain combines TRBV11-2 with TRBJ1-2, with 9 bases lining up with TRBD1. CDR3 nucleotide sequence: TGTGCCAGCAGCGCAATCGGACAGGGGTTTGGCTACACCTTC. This translates into CASSAIGQGFGYTF. The variable domain in full, with the rest retrieved from reference TRBV11-2 and TRBJ1-2, is EAGVAQSPRYKIIEKRQSVAFWCNPISGHATLYWYQQILGQGPKLLIQFQNNGVVDDSQLPKDRFSAERLKGVDSTLKIQPAKLEDSAVYLCASSAIGQGFGYTFGSGTRLTVV.